This entry features one T cell receptor beta chain sequence. A much larger clone differs from this one at a single base, so this may be a read error. This specimen belongs to a study of tumor and adjacent non-tumor tissue in lung cancer. No cell sorting was done before RNA was extracted from the tissue. V shed 8 bases, J shed 8 bases, and the junction held 14 bases outside the gene matches. The CDR3 contains 14 residues. Germline-derived CDR1 and CDR2 are SGHAT and FQNNGV. TCRbeta libraries were built with three rounds of nested PCR, modified from ARM-PCR. MiXCR was run by TCRdb on the multiplex PCR reads, yielding one entry per CDR3 protein. The data show fewer than 120,000 distinct CDR3 sequences, 84% seen once.

The genes are TRBV11-2 and TRBJ1-1, with TRBD1 matching 7 bases. Sequencing was done on a sample of lung tumor tissue. The clonotype was recovered from a man between 65 and 85 years old with non-small cell lung cancer. This chain's CDR3 is CASGHLDRSTEAFF. The CDR3 DNA reads as TGTGCCAGCGGCCACCTGGACAGGAGTACCGAAGCTTTCTTT.